A single sample is the source of the 13 T cell receptor beta chains below, sequenced in a study of control samples from healthy donors and cancer patients. Only in-frame clones appear in the TCRdb table, and some are missing; sequencing was by immunoSEQ multiplex PCR. The profile shows about 120,000 clones, more than 75% of them singletons. Sequencing was done on a sample of blood. The source of these receptors is a man aged 30-40 years in good health.

The chain combines TRBV7-9 with TRBJ2-1, with D uncertain. The CDR3 contains 12 residues. CDR1 is SEHNR, CDR2 FQNEAQ, per germline (reference sequence). With 3 bases removed from V and 12 bases from J, the gap between germline ends came to 12 bases. CDR3 bases: TGTGCCAGCAGCTTCCCGACCGTTGTGCAGTTCTTC. Translating it yields CASSFPTVVQFF.

CDR3 residues: CASRGTGARNTEAFF. CDR3 nucleotides: TGTGCCAGCAGGGGGACAGGGGCCCGTAACACTGAAGCTTTCTTT. The chain is built from TRBV5-5 and TRBJ1-1; TRBD1 agrees at 10 bases. The germline CDR1 and CDR2 sequences are SGHKS and YYEKEE (reference sequence). There are 15 residues in the CDR3. V shed 5 bases, J shed 2 bases, and the junction held 6 bases outside the gene matches.

The rearrangement uses TRBV19 and TRBJ1-1; TRBD1 aligns across 9 bases. This CDR3 is 14 amino acids long. With V trimmed by 6 bases and J by 5 bases, 7 bases remained unmatched. Germline V gene sequence: CDR1 LNHDA, CDR2 SQIVND (reference sequence). In DNA, the CDR3 is TGTGCCAGTAGCACAGGGGGCGGAGGGACTGAAGCTTTCTTT. Its protein product is CASSTGGGGTEAFF.

The CDR3 sequence is CASSLSGAYQETQYF. DNA for the CDR3: TGTGCCAGCAGCTTAAGTGGGGCGTACCAAGAGACCCAGTACTTC. J is TRBJ2-5 and V is TRBV7-3; weak D call: TRBD1 (5 bases). This CDR3 is built from 15 residues. Trimming cost V 1 base and J 0 bases, with 9 bases left between them. Germline-derived CDR1 and CDR2 are SGHTA and FQGTGA.

DNA for the CDR3: TGTGCCAGCAGTATAAGGCTGGGGTACGATAATTCACCCCTCCACTTT. It yields the protein CASSIRLGYDNSPLHF. The chain joins TRBV2 to TRBJ1-6; D is unclear. The CDR3 has 16 amino acids. Germline V gene lookup returns CDR1 SNHLY and CDR2 FYNNEI. V lost 5 bases and J lost 5, with 16 bases in between.

The chain recombines TRBV18 with TRBJ2-7; D may be TRBD1 or TRBD2 (7 bases each). This CDR3 is built from 16 residues. Germline V gives CDR1 KGHSH, CDR2 LQKENI. Trimming took off 3 bases at V and 3 bases at J, with 18 bases between the two ends. DNA for the CDR3: TGTGCCAGCTCACCTACAAGCGGGACAGAAAACTACGAGCAGTACTTC. It specifies CASSPTSGTENYEQYF.

A note on this clone: The sample has other DNA sequences that encode this CDR3 too. V and J are TRBV12-5 and TRBJ1-5; D remains unclear. Trimming stripped 2 bases from V and 7 bases from J, with 9 bases between. CDR1 and CDR2 (germline): LGHNT, FRNRAP. This CDR3 is 13 amino acids long. CDR3 amino acids: CASGLTFKQPQHF. CDR3 sequence (DNA): TGTGCTAGTGGTTTGACTTTCAAGCAGCCCCAGCATTTT.

The V and J genes are TRBV3-1 (or the pseudogene TRBV3-2) and TRBJ2-3; 11 nucleotides agree with TRBD2. Germline loops: CDR1 LGHDT, CDR2 YNNKEL (reference sequence). This CDR3 comprises 15 residues. Trimming took 4 bases from V and 5 from J; bases not matched to a gene: 5. The CDR3 spells CASSPSTSGKDTQYF. As DNA, the CDR3 is TGTGCCAGCAGCCCTTCGACTAGCGGGAAAGATACGCAGTATTTT.

This chain links TRBV6-1 with TRBJ2-7, with D possibly TRBD1 on 5 matching bases. The CDR3 loop spans 15 amino acids. The V end was cut by 2 bases, the J end by 3 bases, with 14 bases between. CDR1 and CDR2 (germline): MNHNS, SASEGT. The CDR3 here is CASSELVAGFYEQYF. DNA of the CDR3: TGTGCCAGCAGTGAACTGGTAGCAGGGTTCTACGAGCAGTACTTC.

The chain has TRBV30 and TRBJ2-1; D possibly uses TRBD1 or TRBD2 (5 bases each). The V gene's germline CDR1 is GTSNPN and CDR2 SVGIG (reference sequence). Trimming took 4 bases from V and 2 from J, leaving 18 bases between them. The CDR3 contains 16 residues. As DNA, the CDR3 is TGTGCCTGGAACGGGGCGGTGGCGGCCACCTACAATGAGCAGTTCTTC. This sequence encodes CAWNGAVAATYNEQFF.

The chain carries TRBV19 and TRBJ1-4; TRBD1 aligns across 7 bases. The CDR3 runs 13 residues. V was pared by 7 bases and J by 7 bases, with 6 bases of the junction left unmatched. In germline, CDR1 is LNHDA, CDR2 SQIVND (reference sequence). As DNA, the CDR3 is TGTGCCAGTAACGACAGGGAAAGTGAAAAACTGTTTTTT. Amino acid sequence: CASNDRESEKLFF.

The chain couples TRBV19 to TRBJ1-5; TRBD1 aligns across 9 bases. Germline CDR1 LNHDA, CDR2 SQIVND (reference sequence). V shed 4 bases, J shed 5 bases, and the junction held 6 bases outside the gene matches. This CDR3 comprises 15 residues. In DNA form, the CDR3 reads TGTGCCAGTAGTAGAAAAACAGGGGGCGATCAGCCCCAGCATTTT. It specifies CASSRKTGGDQPQHF.

This chain links TRBV6-6 with TRBJ1-1; D is possibly TRBD1 (5 bases). Per germline, CDR1 MNHNY and CDR2 SVGAGI (reference sequence). The CDR3 has 13 residues. The ends were cut back, 6 bases at V and 10 bases at J, with 18 bases in the middle. The CDR3 DNA reads TGTGCCAGCAGCTCCGGGATCTTAAGGGGAGCTTTCTTT. As protein: CASSSGILRGAFF.